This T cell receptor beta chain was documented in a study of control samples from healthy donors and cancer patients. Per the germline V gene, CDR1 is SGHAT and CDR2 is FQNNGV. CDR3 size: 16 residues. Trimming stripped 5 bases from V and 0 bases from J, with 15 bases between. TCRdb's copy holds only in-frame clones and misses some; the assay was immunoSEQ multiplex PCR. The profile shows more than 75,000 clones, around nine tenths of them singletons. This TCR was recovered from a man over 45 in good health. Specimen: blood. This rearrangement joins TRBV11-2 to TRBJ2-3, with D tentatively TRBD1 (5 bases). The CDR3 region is CASSTRTFFSTDTQYF. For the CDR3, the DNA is TGTGCCAGCAGCACCCGGACATTTTTCAGCACAGATACGCAGTATTTT.